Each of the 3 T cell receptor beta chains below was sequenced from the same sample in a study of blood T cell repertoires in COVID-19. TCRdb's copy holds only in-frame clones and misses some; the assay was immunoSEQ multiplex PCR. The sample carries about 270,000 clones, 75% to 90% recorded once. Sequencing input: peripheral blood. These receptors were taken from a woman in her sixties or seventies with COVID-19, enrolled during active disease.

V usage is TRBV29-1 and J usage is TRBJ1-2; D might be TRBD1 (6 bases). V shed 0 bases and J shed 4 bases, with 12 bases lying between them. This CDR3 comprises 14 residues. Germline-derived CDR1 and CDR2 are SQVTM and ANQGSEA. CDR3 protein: CSVEDWQGSYGYTF. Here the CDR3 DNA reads TGCAGCGTTGAAGATTGGCAGGGGAGCTATGGCTACACCTTC.

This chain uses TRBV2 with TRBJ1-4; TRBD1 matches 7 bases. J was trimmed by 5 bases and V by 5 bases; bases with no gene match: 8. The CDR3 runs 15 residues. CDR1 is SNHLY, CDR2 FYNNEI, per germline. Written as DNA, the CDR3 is TGTGCCAGCAGTCCTCGGACAGGCCCGAATGAAAAACTGTTTTTT. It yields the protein CASSPRTGPNEKLFF.

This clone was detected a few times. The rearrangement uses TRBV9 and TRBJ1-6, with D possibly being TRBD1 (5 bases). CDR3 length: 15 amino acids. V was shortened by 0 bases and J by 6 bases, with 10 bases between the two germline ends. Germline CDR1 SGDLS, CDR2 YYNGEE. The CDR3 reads CASSVEGRANSPLHF. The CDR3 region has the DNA TGTGCCAGCAGCGTAGAGGGCAGGGCTAATTCACCCCTCCACTTT.